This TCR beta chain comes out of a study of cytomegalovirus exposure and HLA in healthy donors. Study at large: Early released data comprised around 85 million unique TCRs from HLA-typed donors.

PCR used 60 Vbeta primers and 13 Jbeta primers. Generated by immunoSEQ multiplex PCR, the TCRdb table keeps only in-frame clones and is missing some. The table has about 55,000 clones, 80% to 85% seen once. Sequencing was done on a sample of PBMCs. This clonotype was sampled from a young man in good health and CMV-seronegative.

This chain's CDR3 is CASSFREGNTEAFF. The CDR3 DNA is TGTGCCAGCAGCTTCAGGGAGGGGAACACTGAAGCTTTCTTT. The V and J genes are TRBV7-8 and TRBJ1-1, with D perhaps matching TRBD1 (5 bases). This CDR3 has 14 residues. Germline values: CDR1 SGHVS, CDR2 FQNEAQ. V lost 3 bases, J lost 1 base, and 9 bases lay in between.